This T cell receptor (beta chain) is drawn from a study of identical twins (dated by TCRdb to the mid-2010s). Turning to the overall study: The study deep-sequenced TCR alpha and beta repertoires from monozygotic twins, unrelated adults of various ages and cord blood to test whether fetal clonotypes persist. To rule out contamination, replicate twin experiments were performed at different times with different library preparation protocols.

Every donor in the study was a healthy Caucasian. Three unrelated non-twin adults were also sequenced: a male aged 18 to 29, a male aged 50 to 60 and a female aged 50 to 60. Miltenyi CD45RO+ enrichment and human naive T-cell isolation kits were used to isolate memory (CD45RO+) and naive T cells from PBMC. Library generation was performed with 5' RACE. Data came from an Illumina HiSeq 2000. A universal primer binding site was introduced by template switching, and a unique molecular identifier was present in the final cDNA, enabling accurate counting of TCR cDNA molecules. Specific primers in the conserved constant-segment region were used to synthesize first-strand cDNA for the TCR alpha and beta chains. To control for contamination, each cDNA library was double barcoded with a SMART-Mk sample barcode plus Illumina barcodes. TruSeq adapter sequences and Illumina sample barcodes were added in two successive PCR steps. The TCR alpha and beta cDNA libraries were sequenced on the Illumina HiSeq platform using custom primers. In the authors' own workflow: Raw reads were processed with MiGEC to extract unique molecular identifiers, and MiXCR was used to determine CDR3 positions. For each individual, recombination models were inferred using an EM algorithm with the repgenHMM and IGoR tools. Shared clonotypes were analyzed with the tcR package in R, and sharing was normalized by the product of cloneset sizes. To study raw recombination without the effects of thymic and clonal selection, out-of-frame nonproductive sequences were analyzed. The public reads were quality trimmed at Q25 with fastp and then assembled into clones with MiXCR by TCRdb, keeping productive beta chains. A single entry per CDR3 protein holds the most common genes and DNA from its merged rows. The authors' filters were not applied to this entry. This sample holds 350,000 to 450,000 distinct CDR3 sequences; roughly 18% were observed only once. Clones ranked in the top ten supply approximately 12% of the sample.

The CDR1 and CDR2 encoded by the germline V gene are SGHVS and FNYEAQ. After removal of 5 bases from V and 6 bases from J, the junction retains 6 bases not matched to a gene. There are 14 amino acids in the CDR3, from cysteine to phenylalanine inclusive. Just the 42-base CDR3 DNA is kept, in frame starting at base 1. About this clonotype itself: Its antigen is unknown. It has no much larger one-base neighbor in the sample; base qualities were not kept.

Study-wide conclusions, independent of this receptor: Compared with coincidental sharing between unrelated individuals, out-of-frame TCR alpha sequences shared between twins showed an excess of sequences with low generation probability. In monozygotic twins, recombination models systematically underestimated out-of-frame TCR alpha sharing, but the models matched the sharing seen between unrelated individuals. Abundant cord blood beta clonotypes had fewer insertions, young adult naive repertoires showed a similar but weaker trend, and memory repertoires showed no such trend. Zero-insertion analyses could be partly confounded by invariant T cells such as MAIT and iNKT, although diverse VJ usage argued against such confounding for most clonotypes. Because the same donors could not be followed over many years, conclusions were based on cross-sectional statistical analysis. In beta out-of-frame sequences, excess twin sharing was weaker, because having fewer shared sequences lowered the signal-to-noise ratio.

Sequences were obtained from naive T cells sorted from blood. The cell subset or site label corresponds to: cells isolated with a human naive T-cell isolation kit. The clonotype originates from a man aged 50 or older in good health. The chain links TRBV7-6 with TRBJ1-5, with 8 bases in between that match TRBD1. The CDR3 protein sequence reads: CASSRQGIGQPQHF. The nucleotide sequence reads TGTGCCAGCAGCCGACAGGGGATCGGTCAGCCCCAGCATTTT.